Each of the 20 T cell receptor beta chains below was sequenced from the same sample in a study of T cell responses to AZD1222 COVID-19 vaccine. TCRdb's table, derived via immunoSEQ multiplex PCR, lists solely in-frame clones and lacks some. In the table there are 100,000 to 150,000 clones, around 90% of which are singletons. This sample comprised peripheral blood, obtained on day 0 of AZD1222 vaccination. The receptors here all came from an adult in good health.

This clone occurred once. Written as DNA, the CDR3 is TGTGCCAGCAGCCTCTCTTTTTACGAGCAGTACTTC. Translated: CASSLSFYEQYF. The gene calls are TRBV3-1 (or the pseudogene TRBV3-2) and TRBJ2-7; D call uncertain. The CDR3 loop spans 12 amino acids. With 4 bases removed from V and 4 bases from J, the gap between germline ends came to 8 bases. Per the germline V gene, CDR1 is LGHDT and CDR2 is YNNKEL (reference sequence).

The chain is built from TRBV15 and TRBJ2-2; no clear D. This CDR3 is 14 amino acids long. Germline V gene lookup returns CDR1 LNHNV and CDR2 YYDKDF (reference sequence). V lost 0 bases and J 7 bases, leaving 9 bases between the germline ends. The CDR3 spells CATSRDLHRGELFF. CDR3 bases: TGTGCCACCAGCAGAGATCTACACCGCGGGGAGCTGTTTTTT. The full variable domain, with the rest looked up from reference TRBV15 and TRBJ2-2, is DAMVIQNPRYQVTQFGKPVTLSCSQTLNHNVMYWYQQKSSQAPKLLFHYYDKDFNNEADTPDNFQSRRPNTSFCFLDIRSPGLGDTAMYLCATSRDLHRGELFFGEGSRLTVL.

The chain is built from TRBV9 and TRBJ2-5; 8 bases line up with TRBD1. Losses at the gene ends were 4 bases for V and 5 bases for J; bases not matched to a gene: 13. Germline-derived CDR1 and CDR2 are SGDLS and YYNGEE. The CDR3 is 16 residues long. CDR3: CASSPPPAGGSETQYF. CDR3 sequence (DNA): TGTGCCAGCAGCCCACCCCCGGCAGGGGGCTCGGAGACCCAGTACTTC.

The rearrangement links TRBV6-1 to TRBJ2-7; D assignment may be TRBD1 or TRBD2 (5 bases each). Looked up from germline, CDR1 is MNHNS and CDR2 is SASEGT. V lost 6 bases to trimming and J lost 5 bases, with 14 bases between them. The CDR3 has 13 amino acids. The CDR3 sequence: CASSPGTVHEQYF. Written as DNA, the CDR3 is TGTGCCAGCAGCCCAGGGACGGTGCACGAGCAGTACTTC.

This chain uses TRBV6-2 or TRBV6-3 with TRBJ2-1; D is uncertain. Germline CDR1 MNHEY, CDR2 SVGEGT. The CDR3 is made up of 13 amino acids. Trimming left V 2 bases short and J 9 bases short, with 11 bases between. CDR3 sequence: CASSYVRFAEQFF. The CDR3 region has the DNA TGTGCCAGCAGTTACGTGAGGTTTGCTGAGCAGTTCTTC.

The chain combines TRBV9 with TRBJ2-2; 9 bases agree with TRBD1. The trim removed 4 bases at V and 3 bases at J, leaving 4 bases unmatched. Germline assignment: CDR1 SGDLS and CDR2 YYNGEE. CDR3 length equals 15 residues. The CDR3 loop reads CASSWDRADTGELFF. The DNA for the CDR3 is TGTGCCAGCAGCTGGGACAGGGCGGACACCGGGGAGCTGTTTTTT.

The chain uses TRBV6-5 and TRBJ1-1, with 9 bases lining up with TRBD1. Per germline, CDR1 MNHEY and CDR2 SVGAGI. The length of the CDR3 is 12 residues. V shed 7 bases and J 11 bases; nucleotides not matched to a gene: 8. The CDR3 loop is CASTTGGGEAFF. CDR3 nucleotide sequence: TGTGCCAGCACGACAGGGGGAGGAGAGGCTTTCTTT.

The chain recombines TRBV6-1 with TRBJ1-4; D gene uncertain. Germline V gene lookup returns CDR1 MNHNS and CDR2 SASEGT. The CDR3 runs 16 residues. Between the trimmed V and J ends, which lost 4 bases and 4 bases, there was a span of 16 bases. The CDR3 protein is CASSGQPGRNNEKLFF. The DNA for the CDR3 is TGTGCCAGCAGTGGGCAGCCCGGCCGGAATAATGAAAAACTGTTTTTT.

The J gene is TRBJ1-2, the V gene TRBV3-1 (or the pseudogene TRBV3-2), with D uncertain. The CDR3 runs to 15 residues. The germline CDR1 and CDR2 sequences are LGHDT and YNNKEL (reference sequence). Trimming left V 2 bases short and J 8 bases short, with 18 bases between. The CDR3 reads CASSQLIPGGDGYTF. Here the CDR3 DNA reads TGTGCCAGCAGCCAACTGATTCCCGGTGGTGACGGCTACACCTTC.

This rearrangement joins TRBV7-6 to TRBJ1-4, with 7 bases fitting TRBD1. The V and J ends lost 5 bases and 7 bases, in that order; junction bases with no gene match: 10. The CDR3 length is 15 residues. Germline CDR1 reads SGHVS; CDR2 reads FNYEAQ. The CDR3 reads CASSARQGTGEKLFF. CDR3 in DNA: TGTGCCAGCAGCGCCCGACAGGGAACTGGTGAAAAACTGTTTTTT.

This clone was seen once. J is TRBJ2-5 and V is TRBV27; D may be TRBD1 or TRBD2 (6 bases each). V lost 8 bases and J 2 bases, leaving 12 bases between the germline ends. CDR3 size: 13 residues. The germline CDR1 and CDR2 sequences are MNHEY and SMNVEV (reference sequence). The CDR3 sequence: CASGWGAQETQYF. The CDR3 nucleotides read TGTGCCAGCGGGTGGGGGGCTCAAGAGACCCAGTACTTC.

The chain uses TRBV20-1 and TRBJ1-5; 7 nucleotides agree with TRBD1. The CDR3 runs to 15 residues. V lost 3 bases and J lost 6; bases outside the gene matches: 11. Germline assignment: CDR1 DFQATT and CDR2 SNEGSKA (reference sequence). The CDR3 DNA reads as TGCAGTGCTAGTGGGACAGCCATGGGGGGTCAGCCCCAGCATTTT. It yields the protein CSASGTAMGGQPQHF.

The chain has TRBV10-3 and TRBJ1-1; D possibly corresponds to TRBD1 (6 bases). Trimming cost V 2 bases and J 2 bases, with 15 bases left between them. The germline CDR1 and CDR2 sequences are ENHRY and SYGVKD. This CDR3 contains 16 residues. The CDR3 DNA follows: TGTGCCATCAGTGAGAGGGGGGCAGGAAAAAACACTGAAGCTTTCTTT. Translation gives CAISERGAGKNTEAFF.

This chain connects TRBV15 to TRBJ1-4; tentative D call: TRBD1 (6 bases). V lost 3 bases and J 8 bases, leaving 13 bases between the germline ends. CDR3 size: 14 residues. CDR1 is LNHNV, CDR2 YYDKDF, per germline (reference sequence). The DNA of the CDR3 is TGTGCCACCAGCAGGTCAGGGGTTGGGGAAAAACTGTTTTTT. Its protein product is CATSRSGVGEKLFF.

V is TRBV4-1 and J is TRBJ1-4; D is ambiguous. Germline V lookup: CDR1 MGHRA, CDR2 YSYEKL. Trimming shortened V by 3 bases and J by 7 bases, and 18 bases separated the two germline ends. The CDR3 spans 16 residues. The chain's CDR3 is CASSQLASLEFEKLFF. Here the CDR3 DNA reads TGCGCCAGCAGCCAGCTAGCGAGTCTAGAGTTTGAAAAACTGTTTTTT.

The count of this clone is one. The rearrangement links TRBV3-1 (or the pseudogene TRBV3-2) to TRBJ1-2, with unresolved D. The CDR3 covers 17 residues. CDR1 and CDR2 (germline): LGHDT, YNNKEL (reference sequence). Between the trimmed V and J ends, which lost 1 base and 1 base, there was a span of 16 bases. The CDR3, as DNA: TGTGCCAGCAGCCAAGCACACACCTTCTCCCTTAACTATGGCTACACCTTC. It encodes CASSQAHTFSLNYGYTF.

V is TRBV15 and J is TRBJ1-2; D may be TRBD1 (5 bases). CDR1 and CDR2 from the germline V gene are LNHNV and YYDKDF (reference sequence). The CDR3 length is 14 residues. The V end was cut by 1 base, the J end by 8 bases, with 14 bases between. CDR3 coding DNA: TGTGCCACCAGCAGAGGAACCCCCGGGGCGGGCTACACCTTC. Translated: CATSRGTPGAGYTF.

V is TRBV19 and J is TRBJ2-3; D call uncertain. V was pared by 7 bases and J by 6 bases, with 8 bases between. The CDR3 is 11 amino acids. Germline-derived CDR1 and CDR2 are LNHDA and SQIVND (reference sequence). CDR3 amino acids: CASTFGDTQYF. The CDR3 DNA follows: TGTGCCAGTACCTTCGGTGATACGCAGTATTTT.

The V gene is TRBV7-3, the J gene TRBJ1-2; D unresolved. The germline CDR1 and CDR2 sequences are SGHTA and FQGTGA. The CDR3 extends over 14 amino acids. V was pared by 6 bases and J by 3 bases, with 14 bases between. Here the CDR3 reads CASSFGPGDYGYTF. CDR3 bases: TGTGCCAGCAGTTTTGGGCCTGGGGACTATGGCTACACCTTC.

This rearrangement joins TRBV7-9 to TRBJ1-2; TRBD1 agrees at 8 bases. Germline V gives CDR1 SEHNR, CDR2 FQNEAQ (reference sequence). V was pared by 3 bases and J by 4 bases, with 4 bases of the junction left unmatched. This CDR3 is 14 amino acids long. CDR3 sequence: CASSFGQGAYGYTF. CDR3 coding DNA: TGTGCCAGCAGCTTCGGTCAGGGGGCCTATGGCTACACCTTC.